This T cell receptor (beta chain) was sequenced during a study of Tregs in tolerant kidney transplant recipients. Trimming pared 11 bases from V and 7 bases from J, leaving 4 bases between. The CDR3 is 8 amino acids. Germline V gene lookup returns CDR1 MNHEY and CDR2 SMNVEV (reference sequence). Some clones are missing from TCRdb's copy, which holds only in-frame ones; the method was immunoSEQ multiplex PCR. In the table there are around 77,000 clones, more than 95% of which are singletons. The sequence was collected from a human donor who received a combined kidney and bone marrow transplant. The chain recombines TRBV27 with TRBJ2-3; D not certain. This specimen was CD4+ T cells from blood, taken before the transplant. In DNA form, the CDR3 reads TGTGCCCCAAATACGCAGTATTTT. It encodes CAPNTQYF.